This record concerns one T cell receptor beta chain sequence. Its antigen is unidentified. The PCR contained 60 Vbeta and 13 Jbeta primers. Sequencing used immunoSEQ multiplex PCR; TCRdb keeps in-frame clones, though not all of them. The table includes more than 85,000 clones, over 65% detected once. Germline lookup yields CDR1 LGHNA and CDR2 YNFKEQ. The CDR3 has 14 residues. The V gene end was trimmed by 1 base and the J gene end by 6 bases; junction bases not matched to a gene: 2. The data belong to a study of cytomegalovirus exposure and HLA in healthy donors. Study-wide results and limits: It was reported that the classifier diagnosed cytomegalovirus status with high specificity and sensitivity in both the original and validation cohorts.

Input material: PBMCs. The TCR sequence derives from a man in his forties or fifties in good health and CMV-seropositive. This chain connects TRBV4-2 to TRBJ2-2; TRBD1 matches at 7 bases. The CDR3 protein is CASSQGQGAGELFF. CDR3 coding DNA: TGTGCCAGCAGCCAAGGCCAGGGGGCCGGGGAGCTGTTTTTT.